This T cell receptor beta chain derives from a study of Graves' ophthalmopathy and Graves' hyperthyroidism. Study details: The collection of peripheral blood took place at initial diagnosis, before any treatment.

The germline V gene has CDR1 MNHNS and CDR2 SASEGT. Trimming stripped 0 bases from V and 3 bases from J, with 2 bases between. CDR3 size: 13 residues. Many counts were recorded for this clonotype. A read error may be the cause here, since a much bigger clone is one base away. Diagnoses were established from clinical symptoms, serum thyroxine, TRAb, thyroid ultrasound and orbital computed tomography. Amplification from RNA transcripts yielded the TCR beta CDR3 regions. The library came from an HTBI-primed first-round RT-PCR and a second-round multiplex PCR. TCRdb independently ran MiXCR on the multiplex PCR reads; one entry per CDR3 protein. The sample yields about 400,000 distinct CDR3 sequences, around 21% seen once.

This clonotype was sampled from a woman between 18 and 29 years old with stable Graves' hyperthyroidism. The V gene is TRBV6-1, the J gene TRBJ2-2; D call uncertain. Sequences were obtained from peripheral blood. In DNA, the CDR3 is TGTGCCAGCAGTGAAGCGGACACCGGGGAGCTGTTTTTT. Translation: CASSEADTGELFF.